The 27 T cell receptor beta chains below all came from one sample that was sequenced in a study of T cell repertoires in cytomegalovirus infection. Their cognate antigens are unknown. TCRdb re-derived calls from the reads in MiXCR, one entry per CDR3 protein. The sample carries hundreds of thousands of distinct CDR3 sequences, approximately 42% recorded once. Sequencing used cultured PBMCs, obtained from culture after CMV antigen stimulation. The receptors originated from a human donor in good health (CMV status not recorded). Some clones in this sample may be carry-over from other donors' samples.

This clonotype was picked up a small number of times. The chain joins TRBV6-2 or TRBV6-3 to TRBJ2-6; maybe TRBD2 (7 bases). This CDR3 is 19 amino acids long. V was clipped by 3 bases and J by 5 bases, with 23 bases between them. The germline gives CDR1 MNHEY, CDR2 SVGEGT. This chain's CDR3 is CASSYIRGAWDLRANVLTF. CDR3 sequence (DNA): TGTGCCAGCAGTTATATCCGGGGGGCTTGGGACCTTCGGGCCAACGTCCTGACTTTC.

This clonotype has ten or more counts. This chain links TRBV7-2 with TRBJ2-1, with 11 bases identical to TRBD2. The ends lost 1 base at V and 7 bases at J; junction bases unmatched: 3. The CDR3 length is 15 residues. CDR1 is SGHTA and CDR2 is FQGNSA in the germline V gene. CDR3 coding DNA: TGTGCCAGCAGCTTAGGACTAGCGGGATATAATGAGCAGTTCTTC. This sequence encodes CASSLGLAGYNEQFF. Full variable domain (outside the CDR3, taken from reference TRBV7-2 and TRBJ2-1): GAGVSQSPSNKVTEKGKDVELRCDPISGHTALYWYRQSLGQGLEFLIYFQGNSAPDKSGLPSDRFSAERTGGSVSTLTIQRTQQEDSAVYLCASSLGLAGYNEQFFGPGTRLTVL.

The V call is TRBV6-6, the J call TRBJ2-5, with D possibly matching TRBD2 (5 bases). The CDR3 has 14 amino acids. In germline, CDR1 is MNHNY, CDR2 SVGAGI (reference sequence). V lost 2 bases and J lost 6, with 13 bases in between. CDR3 DNA: TGTGCCAGCAGTTACGGTGGGAGTAGGAAGACCCAGTACTTC. Translation gives CASSYGGSRKTQYF.

The CDR3 loop is CATSIFRDRSTGELFF. The CDR3 DNA reads as TGTGCCACCAGCATTTTCCGGGACAGGAGTACCGGGGAGCTGTTTTTT. This rearrangement joins TRBV15 to TRBJ2-2, with 8 bases aligning to TRBD1. Germline V gene data show CDR1 as LNHNV and CDR2 as YYDKDF (reference sequence). This CDR3 region has 16 residues. Trimming took 4 bases from V and 5 from J; bases not matched to a gene: 9.

The chain employs TRBV7-4 and TRBJ2-4; TRBD2 might be the D (5 bases). The CDR3 covers 16 residues. Germline loops: CDR1 SGHVT, CDR2 SQSDAQ. Deletions cut 8 bases from V and 1 base from J, with 18 bases between. The chain's CDR3 is CASSKAGVRAKNIQYF. DNA for the CDR3: TGTGCCAGCTCAAAGGCCGGGGTGCGGGCCAAAAACATTCAGTACTTC.

This clonotype has a handful of counts. The chain combines TRBV7-9 with TRBJ2-3; no clear D gene. Germline V lookup: CDR1 SEHNR, CDR2 FQNEAQ (reference sequence). The V end was cut by 5 bases, the J end by 0 bases, with 18 bases between. This CDR3 contains 17 residues. The chain's CDR3 is CASSETGLRLSTDTQYF. The CDR3 coding sequence is TGTGCCAGCAGCGAAACCGGGTTGCGGCTTAGCACAGATACGCAGTATTTT.

This clonotype has only a few counts. This chain uses TRBV4-3 with TRBJ2-2; D uncertain. V dropped 3 bases and J dropped 4 bases, with 12 bases sitting between them. The CDR3 is made up of 15 amino acids. The V gene's germline CDR1 is LGHNA and CDR2 YSLEER. CDR3 sequence: CASSQMHLGTGELFF. The CDR3 coding sequence is TGCGCCAGCAGCCAGATGCACCTTGGCACCGGGGAGCTGTTTTTT.

V gene TRBV20-1 combines with J gene TRBJ2-1; 10 bases agree with TRBD2. V lost 3 bases to trimming and J lost 10 bases; unmatched junction nucleotides: 12. Germline CDR1 and CDR2: DFQATT and SNEGSKA (reference sequence). The CDR3 totals 15 residues. CDR3 sequence reads: CSASAPRLAGAEQFF. DNA of the CDR3: TGCAGTGCTAGCGCCCCGCGGCTAGCGGGAGCGGAGCAGTTCTTC.

V and J are TRBV6-2 or TRBV6-3 and TRBJ2-1; D may be TRBD2 (6 bases). The CDR3 has 15 residues. V was shortened by 7 bases and J by 0 bases, with 13 bases between the two germline ends. CDR1 is MNHEY, CDR2 SVGEGT, per germline. The CDR3 spells CASTNSGHSYNEQFF. Here the CDR3 DNA reads TGTGCCAGCACTAATAGCGGTCACTCCTACAATGAGCAGTTCTTC.

The chain's CDR3 is CASSQVWGNTEAFF. The CDR3 DNA reads as TGCGCCAGCAGCCAAGTTTGGGGGAACACTGAAGCTTTCTTT. The genes are TRBV4-1 and TRBJ1-1; D call uncertain. Germline-derived CDR1 and CDR2 are MGHRA and YSYEKL. The V and J ends lost 1 base and 1 base respectively, with 7 bases between them. This CDR3 comprises 14 residues.

The rearrangement uses TRBV7-2 and TRBJ2-2, with D perhaps matching TRBD1 (6 bases). Germline V CDR1 and CDR2: SGHTA, FQGNSA. V was clipped by 5 bases and J by 2 bases, with 15 bases between them. This CDR3 spans 16 amino acids. The CDR3 nucleotides read TGTGCCAGCAGCCCCTGGGGGACAATCAACACCGGGGAGCTGTTTTTT. Its translation is CASSPWGTINTGELFF.

The chain uses TRBV10-3 and TRBJ1-2, with D hard to call. This CDR3 contains 12 residues. CDR1 is ENHRY and CDR2 is SYGVKD in the germline V gene. Trimming cost V 8 bases and J 7 bases, with 14 bases left between them. This chain's CDR3 is CAIGVIESGYTF. The CDR3, as DNA: TGTGCCATCGGCGTAATTGAGAGTGGCTACACCTTC.

With respect to this clonotype: The germline gene is not matched at one end of the junction; a read error may be the cause. J is TRBJ2-2 and V is TRBV7-6; either TRBD1 or TRBD2 may fit D (5 bases each). CDR3 size: 14 residues. CDR1 SGHVS and CDR2 FNYEAQ come from the germline V gene. The CDR3: CASSIALGGGELFF. CDR3 nucleotides: TGTGCCAGCAGCATAGCCCTTGGGGGCGGGGAGCTGTTTTTT.

The V and J genes are TRBV7-9 and TRBJ2-5, with TRBD2 matching 8 bases. CDR3 length: 15 residues. The junction had 4 bases not matched to a gene; V was cut back by 4 bases and J by 0 bases. Germline-derived CDR1 and CDR2 are SEHNR and FQNEAQ (reference sequence). CDR3 sequence reads: CASSSPLADQETQYF. DNA of the CDR3: TGTGCCAGCAGCTCTCCACTAGCGGACCAAGAGACCCAGTACTTC.

The genes are TRBV7-2 and TRBJ2-1, with TRBD2 matching 13 bases. V was clipped by 2 bases and J by 7 bases; unmatched bases: 17. The CDR3 extends over 20 amino acids. Germline V gives CDR1 SGHTA, CDR2 FQGNSA. The CDR3 reads CASSLRVAGLGLAGENEQFF. In nucleotides, the CDR3 is TGTGCCAGCAGCTTACGGGTGGCAGGTTTAGGACTAGCGGGGGAGAATGAGCAGTTCTTC.

This chain joins TRBV20-1 and TRBJ2-1; D is tentatively TRBD1 or TRBD2 (5 bases each). Trimming took off 5 bases at V and 2 bases at J, with 22 bases between the two ends. This CDR3 is built from 17 residues. Germline CDR1 and CDR2: DFQATT and SNEGSKA (reference sequence). This CDR3 is CSAGPERGQPTYNEQFF. The CDR3 DNA reads TGCAGTGCTGGACCGGAACGGGGCCAACCAACCTACAATGAGCAGTTCTTC.

There are a few counts of this clonotype. The J gene is TRBJ2-4, the V gene TRBV7-2; D possibly corresponds to TRBD1 (5 bases). CDR3 length: 14 residues. The V end lost 7 bases, the J end lost 3 bases, and 13 bases lay between the germline ends. The germline CDR1 and CDR2 sequences are SGHTA and FQGNSA. Written as DNA, the CDR3 is TGTGCCAGCAAGGGGCTAATAGGCAAAAACATTCAGTACTTC. Its translation is CASKGLIGKNIQYF.

V and J are TRBV5-1 and TRBJ2-3; maybe TRBD1 (6 bases). V was pared by 0 bases and J by 2 bases, with 19 bases between. From germline, CDR1 is SGHRS and CDR2 YFSETQ. The CDR3 extends over 18 amino acids. DNA of the CDR3: TGCGCCAGCAGCTTGGGGGCACCAAACAAGGGGGACACAGATACGCAGTATTTT. Translated: CASSLGAPNKGDTDTQYF.

The V and J genes are TRBV2 and TRBJ2-3; D gene uncertain. Trimming took off 5 bases at V and 1 base at J, with 16 bases between the two ends. Germline CDR1 SNHLY, CDR2 FYNNEI. The CDR3 has 16 amino acids. The CDR3 region is CASSIRTRPGTDTQYF. The CDR3 DNA follows: TGTGCCAGCAGTATAAGGACCCGGCCCGGCACAGATACGCAGTATTTT.

This clonotype has a handful of counts. The chain joins TRBV7-8 to TRBJ1-2; D gene uncertain. CDR1 is SGHVS and CDR2 is FQNEAQ in the germline V gene. This CDR3 comprises 14 residues. With 1 base removed from V and 9 bases from J, the gap between germline ends came to 15 bases. The CDR3 sequence: CASSLGRALQSYTF. CDR3 in DNA: TGTGCCAGCAGCTTAGGACGGGCCTTGCAGAGCTACACCTTC.

The V gene is TRBV6-6, the J gene TRBJ1-2, with TRBD1 matching 7 bases. The germline V gene encodes CDR1 MNHNY and CDR2 SVGAGI (reference sequence). The trim removed 5 bases at V and 4 bases at J, leaving 7 bases unmatched. The CDR3 runs to 14 residues. The CDR3 DNA reads as TGTGCCAGCAGTGGTCAGGGGGGAATCTATGGCTACACCTTC. It specifies CASSGQGGIYGYTF.

Only a few counts were recorded for this clonotype. V is TRBV7-9 and J is TRBJ1-2, with D hard to call. V dropped 7 bases and J dropped 4 bases, with 25 bases sitting between them. The CDR3 contains 17 residues. Germline lookup yields CDR1 SEHNR and CDR2 FQNEAQ (reference sequence). Written as DNA, the CDR3 is TGTGCCAGCACCCAGCCTGGAAGACACGATAGAGGCTATGGCTACACCTTC. Its translation is CASTQPGRHDRGYGYTF. Complete variable domain (other parts from reference TRBV7-9 and TRBJ1-2): DTGVSQNPRHKITKRGQNVTFRCDPISEHNRLYWYRQTLGQGPEFLTYFQNEAQLEKSRLLSDRFSAERPKGSFSTLEIQRTEQGDSAMYLCASTQPGRHDRGYGYTFGSGTRLTVV.

This chain connects TRBV7-2 to TRBJ2-1, with D possibly TRBD1 on 6 matching bases. This CDR3 has 12 amino acids. Germline CDR1 and CDR2: SGHTA and FQGNSA. V dropped 5 bases and J dropped 14 bases, with 16 bases sitting between them. The CDR3, as DNA: TGTGCCAGCAGCCCAACCCGCAGGGGAGAGTTCTTC. The encoded protein is CASSPTRRGEFF.

This clonotype was picked up a small number of times. The V and J genes are TRBV19 and TRBJ1-1; no clear D. The V end was cut by 6 bases, the J end by 5 bases, with 13 bases between. This CDR3 is 13 amino acids long. Germline loops: CDR1 LNHDA, CDR2 SQIVND (reference sequence). The CDR3 bases are TGTGCCAGTAGCGCCTCCGGTAATACTGAAGCTTTCTTT. It specifies CASSASGNTEAFF.

This chain joins TRBV7-2 and TRBJ1-1; D is unclear. The germline V and J ends were trimmed by 7 bases and 0 bases, with 9 bases remaining between them. The germline V gene encodes CDR1 SGHTA and CDR2 FQGNSA. The CDR3 length is 13 residues. This CDR3 reads CASTSSLNTEAFF. In DNA, the CDR3 is TGTGCCAGCACCTCGAGTTTGAACACTGAAGCTTTCTTT.

The V call is TRBV24-1, the J call TRBJ2-7; perhaps TRBD2 as D (6 bases). Germline CDR1 KGHDR, CDR2 SFDVKD. This CDR3 is 15 amino acids long. V dropped 2 bases and J dropped 4 bases, with 14 bases sitting between them. CDR3 DNA sequence: TGTGCCACCAGTGATTCGACTAGACCCGGATACGAGCAGTACTTC. The encoded protein is CATSDSTRPGYEQYF.

The rearrangement links TRBV7-2 to TRBJ1-3, with D perhaps TRBD1 (6 bases). CDR3 length: 15 amino acids. V was clipped by 5 bases and J by 0 bases, with 11 bases between them. The germline CDR1 and CDR2 sequences are SGHTA and FQGNSA. CDR3 sequence reads: CASSRKGHSGNTIYF. The CDR3 DNA follows: TGTGCCAGCAGCCGGAAGGGACACTCTGGAAACACCATATATTTT. Full variable domain (missing parts from reference TRBV7-2 and TRBJ1-3): GAGVSQSPSNKVTEKGKDVELRCDPISGHTALYWYRQSLGQGLEFLIYFQGNSAPDKSGLPSDRFSAERTGGSVSTLTIQRTQQEDSAVYLCASSRKGHSGNTIYFGEGSWLTVV.